This T cell receptor beta chain was captured in a study of blood T cell repertoires in COVID-19. The CDR3 covers 14 residues. Trimming cost V 8 bases and J 2 bases, with 15 bases left between them. CDR1 is MDHEN and CDR2 is SYDVKM in the germline V gene. In the original processing: Reference gene primer amplification in the assay estimated nucleated cell counts. TCRdb's table, derived via immunoSEQ multiplex PCR, lists solely in-frame clones and lacks some. V and J calls and clone size are given by that table; D and trimming were obtained from the DNA. In the table there are 150,000 to 200,000 clones, roughly four fifths of which are singletons. Each recovered donor of Cohort 3 presented with two negative PCRs, clearance, or symptom resolution.

Material for sequencing was PBMCs or T cells enriched from blood (not recorded which). V usage is TRBV28 and J usage is TRBJ2-5; TRBD2 is a possible D gene (5 bases). This TCR came from a middle-aged man who had recovered from COVID-19. CDR3 residues: CASGSGNTQETQYF. CDR3 coding DNA: TGTGCCAGCGGATCGGGGAACACTCAAGAGACCCAGTACTTC.